This section outlines one T cell receptor (beta chain) sequence together with its context. Original processing methods: The authors estimated nucleated cell counts from reference gene primer amplification. Produced via immunoSEQ multiplex PCR; TCRdb's table is partial and in-frame only. Clonal size and the V and J genes are those of that table, whereas D and trimming came from the DNA. The sample holds 60,000 to 90,000 clones, 84% seen once. This specimen comes from a study of blood T cell repertoires in COVID-19. The germline V gene encodes CDR1 LGHDT and CDR2 YNNKEL (reference sequence). Trimming at V came to 1 base and at J to 6 bases, leaving 12 bases not matched to a gene. This CDR3 comprises 18 residues.

V and J are TRBV3-1 (or the pseudogene TRBV3-2) and TRBJ2-3; 11 bases map to TRBD2. The TCR sequence derives from a man aged 45-60 years with acute or convalescent COVID-19. The sample was peripheral blood. The CDR3 DNA follows: TGTGCCAGCAGCCAAGGACTAGCGGGACGAAGTGTTGAGGATACGCAGTATTTT. This sequence encodes CASSQGLAGRSVEDTQYF.